The 30 T cell receptor beta chains in this list originate from one sample, sequenced in a study of technical replicates of blood from a handful of donors. Assay used: immunoSEQ multiplex PCR; TCRdb lists only in-frame clones, some missing. The repertoire holds tens of thousands of clones, with 85% to 95% as singletons. The sample consisted of T cells isolated from PBMCs. The receptors were gathered from a human donor in good health.

The table lists this clone with a count of one. The V call is TRBV6-6, the J call TRBJ1-5, with D perhaps matching TRBD1 (5 bases). Germline CDR1 is MNHNY and CDR2 is SVGAGI (reference sequence). Trimming took 2 bases from V and 4 from J, leaving 12 bases between them. This CDR3 has 15 residues. The CDR3 DNA follows: TGTGCCAGCAGTTACCCTAGTAGACAGAATCAGCCCCAGCATTTT. It is translated as CASSYPSRQNQPQHF.

V and J are TRBV7-2 and TRBJ2-7; D unclear. Trimming removed 1 base from V and 4 bases from J, with 8 bases in between. The CDR3 extends over 13 amino acids. Germline lookup yields CDR1 SGHTA and CDR2 FQGNSA. Here the CDR3 reads CASSLVYRYEQYF. Written as DNA, the CDR3 is TGTGCCAGCAGCTTAGTATATCGTTACGAGCAGTACTTC.

The chain has TRBV9 and TRBJ2-4, with TRBD2 matching over 7 bases. J lost 3 bases, V lost 0 bases, and 12 bases had no gene match. This CDR3 contains 18 residues. Germline lookup yields CDR1 SGDLS and CDR2 YYNGEE. This CDR3 is CASSVDPGGLLDKNIQYF. DNA of the CDR3: TGTGCCAGCAGCGTAGACCCGGGAGGACTCCTAGACAAAAACATTCAGTACTTC.

The rearrangement uses TRBV5-1 and TRBJ1-4; no clear D gene. Germline values: CDR1 SGHRS, CDR2 YFSETQ. The CDR3 length is 15 residues. Trimming shortened V by 4 bases and J by 6 bases, and 16 bases separated the two germline ends. The CDR3, as DNA: TGCGCCAGCAGCCCCAAGCGAGGAGGCGATGAAAAACTGTTTTTT. It codes for CASSPKRGGDEKLFF.

This chain joins TRBV6-5 and TRBJ1-4; 7 nucleotides agree with TRBD1. Germline V lookup: CDR1 MNHEY, CDR2 SVGAGI. The CDR3 is 14 amino acids. V lost 6 bases to trimming and J lost 5 bases; unmatched junction nucleotides: 6. CDR3 amino acids: CASRRDRLNEKLFF. CDR3 DNA: TGTGCCAGCAGGAGGGACAGACTCAATGAAAAACTGTTTTTT.

The J gene is TRBJ1-2, the V gene TRBV9; D might be TRBD1 (5 bases). The CDR3 length is 15 residues. With 4 bases removed from V and 3 bases from J, the gap between germline ends came to 16 bases. The germline CDR1 and CDR2 sequences are SGDLS and YYNGEE. The CDR3 region is CASSPVGGSHYGYTF. The CDR3 nucleotides are TGTGCCAGCAGCCCCGTTGGGGGGTCCCACTATGGCTACACCTTC. The complete variable domain, with remaining parts taken from reference TRBV9 and TRBJ1-2, reads DSGVTQTPKHLITATGQRVTLRCSPRSGDLSVYWYQQSLDQGLQFLIQYYNGEERAKGNILERFSAQQFPDLHSELNLSSLELGDSALYFCASSPVGGSHYGYTFGSGTRLTVV.

This rearrangement joins TRBV29-1 to TRBJ1-2; D might be TRBD1 (6 bases). Germline CDR1 reads SQVTM; CDR2 reads ANQGSEA. This CDR3 contains 14 residues. The V end lost 2 bases, the J end lost 3 bases, and 13 bases lay between the germline ends. The CDR3 is CSVEKTGTYYGYTF. The CDR3 DNA follows: TGCAGCGTTGAAAAGACAGGAACCTACTATGGCTACACCTTC.

The chain is built from TRBV19 and TRBJ2-3; TRBD2 aligns across 11 bases. CDR1 and CDR2 (germline): LNHDA, SQIVND (reference sequence). The CDR3 extends over 19 amino acids. J was trimmed by 4 bases and V by 1 base; bases with no gene match: 13. The CDR3 spells CASSIVGGSGRASPDTQYF. Written as DNA, the CDR3 is TGTGCCAGTAGTATAGTTGGAGGTAGCGGGAGGGCCTCCCCAGATACGCAGTATTTT.

The chain combines TRBV19 with TRBJ2-2; TRBD2 matches 12 bases. This CDR3 has 13 residues. CDR1 is LNHDA, CDR2 SQIVND, per germline (reference sequence). J gave up 8 bases and V 6 bases, and 1 base lay outside the gene matches. CDR3 nucleotide sequence: TGTGCCAGTAGGACTAGCGGGAGTGGGGAGCTGTTTTTT. Amino acid sequence: CASRTSGSGELFF.

This sequence joins TRBV5-1 and TRBJ2-3, with 10 bases that match TRBD1. Germline V gives CDR1 SGHRS, CDR2 YFSETQ. The CDR3 is made up of 16 amino acids. Losses at the gene ends were 4 bases for V and 6 bases for J; bases not matched to a gene: 11. CDR3 DNA sequence: TGCGCCAGCAGCGCAGCCGGGACAGGGGATTCGGATACGCAGTATTTT. This codes for CASSAAGTGDSDTQYF.

The V gene is TRBV28, the J gene TRBJ2-6; 7 positions match TRBD1. V lost 6 bases, J lost 1 base, and 6 bases stayed unmatched. This CDR3 region has 16 residues. CDR1 is MDHEN and CDR2 is SYDVKM in the germline V gene. The CDR3 loop is CASRLTGLSGANVLTF. Written as DNA, the CDR3 is TGTGCCAGCAGGCTGACAGGGCTATCTGGGGCCAACGTCCTGACTTTC.

The chain uses TRBV2 and TRBJ1-2; no firm D call. Germline V lookup: CDR1 SNHLY, CDR2 FYNNEI. The CDR3 runs 11 residues. Trimming took 8 bases from V and 11 from J, leaving 15 bases between them. CDR3 coding DNA: TGTGCCAGCCTTTACGAATCAGTTTACACCTTC. This translates into CASLYESVYTF.

The chain combines TRBV9 with TRBJ2-3; 7 bases match TRBD2. This CDR3 is 16 amino acids long. J gave up 4 bases and V 4 bases, and 12 bases lay outside the gene matches. Germline CDR1 reads SGDLS; CDR2 reads YYNGEE. In nucleotides, the CDR3 is TGTGCCAGCAGCCAGGTGGCGGGAGTGAGACCAGATACGCAGTATTTT. Amino acids: CASSQVAGVRPDTQYF.

This chain connects TRBV13 to TRBJ1-1, with 12 bases lining up with TRBD1. Germline-derived CDR1 and CDR2 are PRHDT and FYEKMQ (reference sequence). V was pared by 8 bases and J by 5 bases, with 15 bases of the junction left unmatched. The CDR3 sequence is 17 residues long. CDR3 region: CASRPIGTGGQGTEAFF. Written as DNA, the CDR3 is TGTGCCAGCCGCCCTATCGGGACAGGGGGCCAAGGGACTGAAGCTTTCTTT.

The genes are TRBV28 and TRBJ2-1; D may be TRBD1 (6 bases). V lost 6 bases and J 3 bases, leaving 12 bases between the germline ends. Germline V gene lookup returns CDR1 MDHEN and CDR2 SYDVKM. The CDR3 consists of 14 residues. The CDR3 here is CASSKTGSYNEQFF. The CDR3 bases are TGTGCCAGCAGCAAGACAGGAAGCTACAATGAGCAGTTCTTC.

As for this clone: Other DNA sequences in this sample translate to the same CDR3. J is TRBJ1-1 and V is TRBV6-5, with 9 bases lining up with TRBD1. CDR1 is MNHEY and CDR2 is SVGAGI in the germline V gene. Trimming removed 9 bases from V and 1 base from J; junction bases left unmatched: 6. The CDR3 extends over 14 amino acids. The CDR3 DNA reads as TGTGCCAGTAGGGGACAGGGAACGAACACTGAAGCTTTCTTT. Translating gives CASRGQGTNTEAFF.

The V call is TRBV7-8, the J call TRBJ2-7, with 12 bases matching TRBD1. The V gene's germline CDR1 is SGHVS and CDR2 FQNEAQ. The CDR3 consists of 15 residues. V was pared by 5 bases and J by 4 bases, with 6 bases of the junction left unmatched. CDR3 sequence (DNA): TGTGCCAGCAGCCGACCGGGACAGGGGGCTTACGAGCAGTACTTC. Protein product: CASSRPGQGAYEQYF.

The chain uses TRBV28 and TRBJ2-1; D is undetermined. Germline CDR1 is MDHEN and CDR2 is SYDVKM. V lost 6 bases and J 10 bases, leaving 19 bases between the germline ends. This CDR3 has 14 residues. CDR3 region: CASSSQAPMWEQFF. In nucleotides, the CDR3 is TGTGCCAGCAGCTCCCAGGCACCCATGTGGGAGCAGTTCTTC.

The CDR3 loop is CASRTFGGSFEAFF. The CDR3 DNA sequence: TGTGCCAGCAGAACCTTTGGGGGGTCCTTTGAAGCTTTCTTT. The chain is built from TRBV11-2 and TRBJ1-1; the D gene is possibly TRBD1 (5 bases). Germline V lookup: CDR1 SGHAT, CDR2 FQNNGV. The V gene lost 6 bases and the J gene lost 7 bases, with 18 bases spanning the gap. CDR3 length: 14 residues.

V is TRBV28 and J is TRBJ1-1, with 9 nucleotides matching TRBD1. Trimming cost V 6 bases and J 11 bases; bases outside gene matches: 10. The CDR3 totals 13 residues. From germline, CDR1 is MDHEN and CDR2 SYDVKM. CDR3 loop: CASSSQGTGLAFF. In DNA, the CDR3 is TGTGCCAGCAGCTCACAGGGGACAGGGCTCGCTTTCTTT.

J is TRBJ1-5 and V is TRBV28; TRBD1 might be the D (5 bases). This CDR3 is built from 17 residues. CDR1 MDHEN and CDR2 SYDVKM come from the germline V gene. Between the trimmed V and J ends, which lost 6 bases and 0 bases, there was a span of 18 bases. The CDR3 here is CASSFTDSFYSNQPQHF. In nucleotides, the CDR3 is TGTGCCAGCAGCTTCACTGACAGCTTCTATAGCAATCAGCCCCAGCATTTT.

V gene TRBV9 combines with J gene TRBJ2-2, with TRBD1 as a possible D gene (6 bases). This CDR3 comprises 13 residues. Per the germline V gene, CDR1 is SGDLS and CDR2 is YYNGEE. V dropped 2 bases and J dropped 5 bases, with 7 bases sitting between them. The CDR3 loop is CASSVDRTGELFF. The CDR3 region has the DNA TGTGCCAGCAGCGTCGACAGGACCGGGGAGCTGTTTTTT. The complete variable domain, with remaining parts taken from reference TRBV9 and TRBJ2-2, reads DSGVTQTPKHLITATGQRVTLRCSPRSGDLSVYWYQQSLDQGLQFLIQYYNGEERAKGNILERFSAQQFPDLHSELNLSSLELGDSALYFCASSVDRTGELFFGEGSRLTVL.

The chain links TRBV9 to TRBJ1-1, with 12 positions matching TRBD1. Germline CDR1 and CDR2: SGDLS and YYNGEE. This CDR3 contains 15 residues. After removal of 0 bases from V and 5 bases from J, the junction contained 2 bases not matched to a gene. The CDR3 is CASSVGGQGATEAFF. The CDR3 coding sequence is TGTGCCAGCAGCGTAGGGGGACAGGGGGCAACTGAAGCTTTCTTT.

The gene calls are TRBV25-1 and TRBJ2-3; 8 positions agree with TRBD2. V was clipped by 2 bases and J by 4 bases; unmatched bases: 2. Per germline, CDR1 MGHDK and CDR2 SYGVNS. This CDR3 spans 14 amino acids. The CDR3 sequence is CASSETRGADTQYF. The CDR3 bases are TGTGCCAGCAGTGAAACGCGGGGGGCAGATACGCAGTATTTT.

The J gene is TRBJ2-7, the V gene TRBV6-5; the match to TRBD2 covers 7 bases. After removal of 5 bases from V and 2 bases from J, the junction contained 6 bases not matched to a gene. The CDR3 contains 14 residues. Per germline, CDR1 MNHEY and CDR2 SVGAGI. CDR3 bases: TGTGCCAGCAGTATAGGACTAGTAGCCTACGAGCAGTACTTC. Residues: CASSIGLVAYEQYF.

The chain employs TRBV5-4 and TRBJ2-3, with 13 bases that match TRBD2. This CDR3 spans 16 amino acids. With V trimmed by 4 bases and J by 3 bases, 5 bases remained unmatched. Germline CDR1 is SGHNT and CDR2 is YYREEE (reference sequence). The chain's CDR3 is CASSPGLAGVTDTQYF. CDR3 nucleotide sequence: TGTGCCAGCAGCCCAGGACTAGCGGGAGTGACAGATACGCAGTATTTT.

The chain combines TRBV7-9 with TRBJ1-2; D is uncertain. CDR3 length equals 14 residues. From germline, CDR1 is SEHNR and CDR2 FQNEAQ (reference sequence). Between the trimmed V and J ends, which lost 5 bases and 8 bases, there was a span of 18 bases. The CDR3 DNA is TGTGCCAGCAGCCCAGACGCGGGAATGGGGGGCTACACCTTC. This codes for CASSPDAGMGGYTF. Full variable domain (remainder filled in from reference TRBV7-9 and TRBJ1-2): DTGVSQNPRHKITKRGQNVTFRCDPISEHNRLYWYRQTLGQGPEFLTYFQNEAQLEKSRLLSDRFSAERPKGSFSTLEIQRTEQGDSAMYLCASSPDAGMGGYTFGSGTRLTVV.

The genes are TRBV7-8 and TRBJ2-7, with D possibly being TRBD2 (6 bases). The CDR3 length is 15 residues. With 1 base removed from V and 2 bases from J, the gap between germline ends came to 12 bases. Germline V gene data show CDR1 as SGHVS and CDR2 as FQNEAQ. DNA of the CDR3: TGTGCCAGCAGCTTAGTGGTCGGGAGAACCTACGAGCAGTACTTC. Protein sequence: CASSLVVGRTYEQYF. The variable domain in full, completed from reference TRBV7-8 and TRBJ2-7, reads GAGVSQSPRYKVAKRGQDVALRCDPISGHVSLFWYQQALGQGPEFLTYFQNEAQLDKSGLPSDRFFAERPEGSVSTLKIQRTQQEDSAVYLCASSLVVGRTYEQYFGPGTRLTVT.

The CDR3 here is CASSFKQGAYGYTF. Written as DNA, the CDR3 is TGTGCCAGCAGTTTTAAACAGGGAGCCTATGGCTACACCTTC. This chain joins TRBV27 and TRBJ1-2; D possibly corresponds to TRBD1 (6 bases). The V and J ends lost 3 bases and 4 bases respectively, with 12 bases between them. Germline CDR1 and CDR2: MNHEY and SMNVEV (reference sequence). The CDR3 covers 14 residues.

This clone was recorded once. CDR3 sequence (DNA): TGCGCCAGCTGTTTTGGACTAGCGGGAGGAAATGAGCAGTTCTTC. Protein product: CASCFGLAGGNEQFF. This sequence joins TRBV5-1 and TRBJ2-1; TRBD2 matches at 14 bases. Per germline, CDR1 SGHRS and CDR2 YFSETQ. J was trimmed by 7 bases and V by 7 bases; bases with no gene match: 7. This CDR3 region has 15 residues.